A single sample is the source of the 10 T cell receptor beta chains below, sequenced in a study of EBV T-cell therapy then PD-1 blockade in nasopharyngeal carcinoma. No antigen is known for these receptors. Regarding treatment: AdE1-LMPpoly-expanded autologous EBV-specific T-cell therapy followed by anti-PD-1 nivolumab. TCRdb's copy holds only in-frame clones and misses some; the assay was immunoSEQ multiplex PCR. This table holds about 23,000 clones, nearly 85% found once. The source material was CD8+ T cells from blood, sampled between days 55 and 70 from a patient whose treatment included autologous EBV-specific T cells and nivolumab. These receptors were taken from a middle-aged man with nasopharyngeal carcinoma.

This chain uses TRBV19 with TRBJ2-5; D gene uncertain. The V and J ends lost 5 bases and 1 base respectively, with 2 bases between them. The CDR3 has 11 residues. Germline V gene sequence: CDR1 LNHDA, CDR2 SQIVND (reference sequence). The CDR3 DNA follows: TGTGCCAGTAGTTTCCAAGAGACCCAGTACTTC. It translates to CASSFQETQYF. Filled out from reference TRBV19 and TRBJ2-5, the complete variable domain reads DGGITQSPKYLFRKEGQNVTLSCEQNLNHDAMYWYRQDPGQGLRLIYYSQIVNDFQKGDIAEGYSVSREKKESFPLTVTSAQKNPTAFYLCASSFQETQYFGPGTRLLVL.

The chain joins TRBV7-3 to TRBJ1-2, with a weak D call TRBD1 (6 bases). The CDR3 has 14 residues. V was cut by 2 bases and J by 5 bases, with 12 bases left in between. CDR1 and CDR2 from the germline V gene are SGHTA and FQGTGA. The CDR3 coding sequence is TGTGCCAGCAGCTTAGGGCAGGGGCCGTATGGCTACACCTTC. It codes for CASSLGQGPYGYTF.

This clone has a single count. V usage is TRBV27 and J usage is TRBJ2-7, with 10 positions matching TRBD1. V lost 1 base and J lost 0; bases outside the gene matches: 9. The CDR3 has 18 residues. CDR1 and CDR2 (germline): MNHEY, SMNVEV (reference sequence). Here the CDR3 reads CASSLYPLTGGASYEQYF. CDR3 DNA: TGTGCCAGCAGTTTATACCCTCTGACAGGGGGCGCCTCCTACGAGCAGTACTTC.

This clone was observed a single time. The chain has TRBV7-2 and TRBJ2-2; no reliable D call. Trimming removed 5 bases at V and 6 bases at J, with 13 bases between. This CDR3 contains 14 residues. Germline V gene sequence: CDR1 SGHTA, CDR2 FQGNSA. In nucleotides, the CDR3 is TGTGCCAGCAGCGACCTGCTGGTGGCCGGGGAGCTGTTTTTT. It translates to CASSDLLVAGELFF.

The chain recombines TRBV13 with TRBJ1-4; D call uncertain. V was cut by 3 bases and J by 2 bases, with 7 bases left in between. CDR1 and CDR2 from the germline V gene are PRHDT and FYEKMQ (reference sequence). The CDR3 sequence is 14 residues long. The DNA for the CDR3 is TGTGCCAGCAGCTTTGGACGGACTAATGAAAAACTGTTTTTT. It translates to CASSFGRTNEKLFF. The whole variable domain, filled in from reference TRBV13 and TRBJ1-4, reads AAGVIQSPRHLIKEKRETATLKCYPIPRHDTVYWYQQGPGQDPQFLISFYEKMQSDKGSIPDRFSAQQFSDYHSELNMSSLELGDSALYFCASSFGRTNEKLFFGSGTQLSVL.

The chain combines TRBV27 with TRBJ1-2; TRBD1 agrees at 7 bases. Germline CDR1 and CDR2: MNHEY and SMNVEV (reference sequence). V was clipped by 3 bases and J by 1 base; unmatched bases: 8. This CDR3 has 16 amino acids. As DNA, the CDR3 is TGTGCCAGCAGTTTCTCAGGGGGACGACATAACTATGGCTACACCTTC. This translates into CASSFSGGRHNYGYTF.

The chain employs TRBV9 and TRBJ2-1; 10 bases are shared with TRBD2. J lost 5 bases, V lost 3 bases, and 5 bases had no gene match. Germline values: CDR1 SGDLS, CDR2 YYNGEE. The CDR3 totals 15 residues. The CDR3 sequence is CASSASGGDNNEQFF. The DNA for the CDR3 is TGTGCCAGCAGCGCCAGCGGGGGGGACAACAATGAGCAGTTCTTC.

CDR3 amino acids: CASSVSGGAYNEQFF. The CDR3 DNA sequence: TGTGCCAGCAGCGTAAGCGGGGGGGCCTACAATGAGCAGTTCTTC. The chain carries TRBV6-4 and TRBJ2-1, with 10 nucleotides matching TRBD2. The CDR3 loop spans 15 amino acids. After removal of 6 bases from V and 2 bases from J, the junction contained 4 bases not matched to a gene. Germline CDR1 reads MRHNA; CDR2 reads SNTAGT.

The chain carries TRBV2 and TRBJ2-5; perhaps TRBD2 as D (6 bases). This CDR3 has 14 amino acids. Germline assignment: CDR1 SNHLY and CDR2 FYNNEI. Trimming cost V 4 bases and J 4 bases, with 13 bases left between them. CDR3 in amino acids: CASSGDRRGETQYF. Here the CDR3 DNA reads TGTGCCAGCAGTGGGGACCGGAGGGGAGAGACCCAGTACTTC.

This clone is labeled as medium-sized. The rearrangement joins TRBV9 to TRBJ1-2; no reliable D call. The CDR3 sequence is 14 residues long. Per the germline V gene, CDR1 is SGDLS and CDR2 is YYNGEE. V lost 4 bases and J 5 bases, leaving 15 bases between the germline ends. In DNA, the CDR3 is TGTGCCAGCAGCCCCTCTGAGAGGGTTTATGGCTACACCTTC. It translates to CASSPSERVYGYTF.